The clone carrying this T cell receptor beta chain was counted at least ten times. Its matching antigen is unknown. Fresh peripheral blood, approximately 10 ml, was the source of the PBMCs. V dropped 3 bases and J dropped 1; count of bases not matched to a gene: 8. The CDR3 runs 15 residues. Germline V CDR1 and CDR2: GTSNPN, SVGIG (reference sequence). Amplified TCR beta CDR3 regions derived from RNA transcripts. The TCR CDR3 was amplified in a first-round RT-PCR using the HTBI primer set. TCRdb called the multiplex PCR reads again in MiXCR, with one record for every CDR3 protein. Found here are hundreds of thousands of distinct CDR3 sequences, approximately 23% of them singletons; the top ten hold approximately 32%. The data belong to a study of T cells in Graves' hyperthyroidism and ophthalmopathy. Study background: Before any treatment, at initial diagnosis, peripheral blood was collected.

The study's findings and limits: Stable hyperthyroidism was separated from ophthalmopathy by a model based on 13 V-J features.

Material: blood. The sequence derives from a woman between 35 and 50 years old with Graves' ophthalmopathy. The chain employs TRBV30 and TRBJ1-1; 7 nucleotides agree with TRBD1. In nucleotides, the CDR3 is TGTGCCTGGAGGGGGGTAGGGGGCTGGAACACTGAAGCTTTCTTT. The encoded protein is CAWRGVGGWNTEAFF.